A single sample gave rise to the 3 T cell receptor beta chains below, sequenced in a study of blood T cell repertoires in COVID-19 (dated by TCRdb to 2018 to 2020). Libraries came from the immunoSEQ multiplex PCR assay. TCRdb re-hosts the immuneACCESS table, in-frame sequences only. Its copies lack some clones; in the studies checked, an unresolved V gene accounts for under half of them, and the cause for the rest is not known. The sample records some 160,000 clones, around 87% of which are singletons. The ten largest account for 2.5% to 3% of the sample. The sample comprised peripheral blood. The receptors derive from a woman aged 80 or older with COVID-19, enrolled during active disease.

The V call is TRBV6-5, the J call TRBJ2-2; TRBD1 matches 7 bases. The CDR3 covers 14 residues. V shed 5 bases and J 4 bases; nucleotides not matched to a gene: 4. Per germline, CDR1 MNHEY and CDR2 SVGAGI. CDR3 protein: CASSPGQATGELFF. DNA of the CDR3: TGTGCCAGCAGTCCCGGACAGGCCACCGGGGAGCTGTTTTTT.

This clone has only a few counts. V and J are TRBV24-1 and TRBJ2-1; TRBD2 agrees at 10 bases. The V and J ends lost 9 bases and 9 bases, in that order; junction bases with no gene match: 10. The CDR3 is made up of 14 amino acids. CDR1 is KGHDR and CDR2 is SFDVKD in the germline V gene. CDR3 DNA: TGTGCCACCGGGACAGCGGGAGGGATCGGTGAGCAGTTCTTC. As protein: CATGTAGGIGEQFF.

This sequence joins TRBV9 and TRBJ2-2, with 8 bases that match TRBD1. CDR1 is SGDLS, CDR2 YYNGEE, per germline. The ends lost 2 bases at V and 6 bases at J; junction bases unmatched: 9. This CDR3 comprises 16 residues. CDR3 nucleotide sequence: TGTGCCAGCAGCGTTCATCAGGGGGCAGGTTCCGGGGAGCTGTTTTTT. As protein: CASSVHQGAGSGELFF.